A single sample is the source of the 21 T cell receptor beta chains below, sequenced in a study of Ad26.COV2.S vaccination and SARS-CoV-2 variants. Specified treatment: about 20 received Ad26.COV2.S at low or high dose, single or two shots; five or six received placebo; per-sample allocation not given. On day 63 after the first injection, vaccine and placebo recipients gave samples. Profiled with immunoSEQ multiplex PCR; TCRdb holds only in-frame clones, not every one. Of around 450,000 clones listed, approximately 92% are singletons. Here the sequenced sample was peripheral blood, taken in a trial of Ad26.COV2.S vaccine versus placebo. All receptors come from a person between 18 and 60 years old who received the Ad26.COV2.S COVID-19 vaccine or a placebo.

V and J are TRBV18 and TRBJ2-5; perhaps TRBD1 as D (5 bases). V lost 3 bases and J 4 bases, leaving 12 bases between the germline ends. The length of the CDR3 is 14 residues. Germline CDR1 and CDR2: KGHSH and LQKENI. CDR3 sequence reads: CASSPETVRETQYF. The CDR3 nucleotides read TGTGCCAGCTCACCCGAGACAGTTAGAGAGACCCAGTACTTC.

The chain recombines TRBV18 with TRBJ2-7; D remains ambiguous. This CDR3 comprises 13 residues. Trimming removed 2 bases at V and 6 bases at J, with 11 bases between. Germline V CDR1 and CDR2: KGHSH, LQKENI. The CDR3, as DNA: TGTGCCAGCTCACCATCCGTCCTTTCCGAGCAGTACTTC. Protein product: CASSPSVLSEQYF.

This clone appeared once. The V call is TRBV6-5, the J call TRBJ1-2, with TRBD1 matching 7 bases. CDR1 MNHEY and CDR2 SVGAGI come from the germline V gene. The CDR3 has 13 amino acids. J gave up 1 base and V 9 bases, and 5 bases lay outside the gene matches. The CDR3 DNA reads as TGTGCCAGAGGGACAGCAAATAACTATGGCTACACCTTC. Residues: CARGTANNYGYTF.

The chain links TRBV4-1 to TRBJ2-3, with D perhaps being TRBD1 or TRBD2 (5 bases each). The V and J ends lost 3 bases and 0 bases respectively, with 16 bases between them. Per germline, CDR1 MGHRA and CDR2 YSYEKL. This CDR3 region has 17 residues. The CDR3 DNA follows: TGCGCCAGCAGCCAGATCCCGGGACCCTCTAGCACAGATACGCAGTATTTT. Translation gives CASSQIPGPSSTDTQYF.

The chain has TRBV6-5 and TRBJ1-5; D possibly corresponds to TRBD1 (5 bases). The CDR3 sequence is 15 residues long. CDR1 and CDR2 (germline): MNHEY, SVGAGI. Between the trimmed V and J ends, which lost 8 bases and 1 base, there was a span of 15 bases. In nucleotides, the CDR3 is TGTGCCAGCGGGTCCAGGGCTATCAGCAATCAGCCCCAGCATTTT. This encodes CASGSRAISNQPQHF.

Of note for this clone: The same CDR3 can be traced to other DNA sequences in this sample. The chain recombines TRBV9 with TRBJ2-3; D uncertain. The germline V gene encodes CDR1 SGDLS and CDR2 YYNGEE. V was shortened by 0 bases and J by 0 bases, with 8 bases between the two germline ends. The CDR3 extends over 15 amino acids. The CDR3 DNA reads as TGTGCCAGCAGCGTAGGGGGTAGCAGCACAGATACGCAGTATTTT. The encoded protein is CASSVGGSSTDTQYF.

CDR3 loop: CASSSISNEQFF. The CDR3, as DNA: TGTGCCAGCAGCTCTATCAGCAATGAGCAGTTCTTC. V gene TRBV7-9 combines with J gene TRBJ2-1; D is uncertain. V was cut by 4 bases and J by 6 bases, with 7 bases left in between. The CDR3 is made up of 12 amino acids. Germline CDR1 reads SEHNR; CDR2 reads FQNEAQ (reference sequence).

The gene calls are TRBV2 and TRBJ1-1; D remains unclear. Germline CDR1 is SNHLY and CDR2 is FYNNEI. V was shortened by 1 base and J by 6 bases, with 18 bases between the two germline ends. This CDR3 has 16 amino acids. This CDR3 reads CASSEEEENSQPEAFF. The CDR3 DNA reads as TGTGCCAGCAGTGAAGAAGAGGAGAACAGCCAACCTGAAGCTTTCTTT. Based on the CDR3 plus reference TRBV2 and TRBJ1-1, the full variable domain is EPEVTQTPSHQVTQMGQEVILRCVPISNHLYFYWYRQILGQKVEFLVSFYNNEISEKSEIFDDQFSVERPDGSNFTLKIRSTKLEDSAMYFCASSEEEENSQPEAFFGQGTRLTVV.

This clone was seen only once. The chain is built from TRBV6-6 and TRBJ1-6; weak D call: TRBD1 (5 bases). The germline V and J ends were trimmed by 4 bases and 8 bases, with 6 bases remaining between them. The CDR3 contains 12 residues. Per the germline V gene, CDR1 is MNHNY and CDR2 is SVGAGI (reference sequence). CDR3 coding DNA: TGTGCCAGCAGTTCACAGGATTCACCCCTCCACTTT. Translated: CASSSQDSPLHF.

CDR3 DNA sequence: TGTGCAAGTCGCTTCCGGGACAGTAATCAGCCCCAGCATTTT. This encodes CASRFRDSNQPQHF. The chain is built from TRBV12-2 and TRBJ1-5; the DNA was not compared with TRBD1, the D call given in the table. TRBV12-2 is termed a pseudogene. The CDR3 is 14 amino acids.

About this clone: Relative to the germline gene, one junction end is altered; a read error may explain this. The chain employs TRBV7-2 and TRBJ2-5; TRBD1 might be the D (6 bases). This CDR3 contains 19 residues. Germline values: CDR1 SGHTA, CDR2 FQGNSA. Here the CDR3 DNA reads TGTGCCAGCAGCTCAGGGGAGTCATTCCTTAGGGGATTTAAAGAGCCCCAGTACTTC. Its translation: CASSSGESFLRGFKEPQYF.

This chain's CDR3 is CASSFGVLNSPLHF. CDR3 DNA sequence: TGTGCCAGCAGTTTCGGGGTGTTGAATTCACCCCTCCACTTT. The J gene is TRBJ1-6, the V gene TRBV28; no reliable D call. The CDR3 spans 14 residues. Germline assignment: CDR1 MDHEN and CDR2 SYDVKM. The V gene lost 3 bases and the J gene lost 7 bases, with 10 bases spanning the gap.

The CDR3 nucleotides read TGTGCCTGGAGTATAGGGAACACCGGGGAGCTGTTTTTT. This translates into CAWSIGNTGELFF. The chain carries TRBV30 and TRBJ2-2, with no clear D. Germline CDR1 is GTSNPN and CDR2 is SVGIG (reference sequence). The CDR3 is 13 amino acids. The V gene lost 2 bases and the J gene lost 1 base, with 5 bases spanning the gap.

The chain employs TRBV7-9 and TRBJ2-1; no clear D gene. V lost 5 bases, J lost 0 bases, and 11 bases lay in between. The CDR3 is made up of 15 amino acids. The germline V gene encodes CDR1 SEHNR and CDR2 FQNEAQ (reference sequence). The CDR3 reads CASSPHINSYNEQFF. Written as DNA, the CDR3 is TGTGCCAGCAGCCCGCACATAAACTCCTACAATGAGCAGTTCTTC.

The chain combines TRBV2 with TRBJ1-1; D remains unclear. Per germline, CDR1 SNHLY and CDR2 FYNNEI. This CDR3 has 16 residues. Trimming pared 8 bases from V and 1 base from J, leaving 20 bases between. In DNA form, the CDR3 reads TGTGCCAGCGGGATCCCATGGGCAGGTCCGAACACTGAAGCTTTCTTT. Amino acid sequence: CASGIPWAGPNTEAFF.

Here the CDR3 reads CASSQALDRGPYEQYF. Written as DNA, the CDR3 is TGTGCCAGCAGCCAAGCCCTAGACAGGGGGCCCTACGAGCAGTACTTC. V usage is TRBV4-2 and J usage is TRBJ2-7, with 10 bases lining up with TRBD1. After removal of 1 base from V and 2 bases from J, the junction contained 5 bases not matched to a gene. The CDR3 has 16 residues. In germline, CDR1 is LGHNA, CDR2 YNFKEQ.

The J gene is TRBJ2-5, the V gene TRBV7-9; TRBD2 agrees at 11 bases. The ends lost 5 bases at V and 1 base at J; junction bases unmatched: 12. The germline gives CDR1 SEHNR, CDR2 FQNEAQ (reference sequence). The CDR3 is 18 residues long. The CDR3 here is CASSPTSGKTRFQETQYF. The DNA of the CDR3 is TGTGCCAGCAGCCCGACTAGCGGGAAGACGCGTTTCCAAGAGACCCAGTACTTC.

The chain uses TRBV29-1 and TRBJ2-7; 7 bases are shared with TRBD2. V gave up 6 bases and J gave up 1 base; unmatched junction bases: 9. The CDR3 runs 14 residues. The germline V gene encodes CDR1 SQVTM and CDR2 ANQGSEA. The chain's CDR3 is CSVTGRFGSYEQYF. As DNA, the CDR3 is TGCAGCGTAACCGGGAGGTTTGGATCCTACGAGCAGTACTTC.

This chain links TRBV10-3 with TRBJ2-3; 13 bases map to TRBD2. The germline gives CDR1 ENHRY, CDR2 SYGVKD. V shed 6 bases and J 2 bases; nucleotides not matched to a gene: 5. The CDR3 extends over 16 amino acids. This chain's CDR3 is CAIRPGLAGSTDTQYF. The CDR3 DNA reads TGTGCCATCAGACCGGGACTAGCGGGATCCACAGATACGCAGTATTTT.

In its sample, this clone was seen once. The J gene is TRBJ2-1, the V gene TRBV25-1, with TRBD1 as a possible D gene (6 bases). The germline V gene encodes CDR1 MGHDK and CDR2 SYGVNS. The ends were cut back, 2 bases at V and 14 bases at J, with 19 bases in the middle. The CDR3 loop spans 14 amino acids. CDR3 sequence: CASSEPGQQLMKFF. CDR3 nucleotide sequence: TGTGCCAGCAGTGAACCTGGACAGCAACTAATGAAGTTCTTC. Complete variable domain (other parts from reference TRBV25-1 and TRBJ2-1): EADIYQTPRYLVIGTGKKITLECSQTMGHDKMYWYQQDPGMELHLIHYSYGVNSTEKGDLSSESTVSRIRTEHFPLTLESARPSHTSQYLCASSEPGQQLMKFFGPGTRLTVL.

The chain carries TRBV9 and TRBJ2-5, with 8 bases that match TRBD1. Looked up from germline, CDR1 is SGDLS and CDR2 is YYNGEE. This CDR3 region has 14 residues. The junction had 7 bases not matched to a gene; V was cut back by 4 bases and J by 5 bases. This CDR3 reads CASSYQGAGETQYF. In nucleotides, the CDR3 is TGTGCCAGCAGCTACCAGGGGGCGGGGGAGACCCAGTACTTC.